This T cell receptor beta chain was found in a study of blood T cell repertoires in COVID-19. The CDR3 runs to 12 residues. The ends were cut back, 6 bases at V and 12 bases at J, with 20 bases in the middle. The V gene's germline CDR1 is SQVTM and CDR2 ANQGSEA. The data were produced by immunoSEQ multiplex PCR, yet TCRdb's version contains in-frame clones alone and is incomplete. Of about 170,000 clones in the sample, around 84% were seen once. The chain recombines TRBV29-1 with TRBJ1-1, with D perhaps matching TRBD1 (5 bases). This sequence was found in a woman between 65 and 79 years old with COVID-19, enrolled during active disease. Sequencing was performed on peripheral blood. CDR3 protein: CSVLRDGGNSFF. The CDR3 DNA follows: TGCAGCGTCCTACGAGACGGGGGAAATTCTTTCTTT.